Below, one TCR beta chain is given with its context. What it binds is not known. The sample belongs to a study of OX40 agonist ivuxolimab in advanced cancers. In the study overall: Patients achieving partial responses numbered three: one hepatocellular carcinoma case and two cutaneous melanoma cases. Findings and caveats of the study: The study found among the lowest clonal expansion in partial responders at 0.1-3.0 mg/kg.

The germline V and J ends were trimmed by 6 bases and 0 bases, with 12 bases remaining between them. The CDR3 length is 15 residues. Germline V gene sequence: CDR1 SNHLY, CDR2 FYNNEI. Using immunoSEQ multiplex PCR, the repertoire was profiled, and TCRdb retains in-frame clones only, with some absent. There are about 82,000 clones in the sample; 85% to 90% occur only once, and 2% to 2.5% lies in the top ten. The chain carries TRBV2 and TRBJ1-3; D not certain. Here the sequenced sample was CD4+ or CD8+ T cells sorted from blood, taken in a trial of the OX40 agonist ivuxolimab. The sequence derives from an adult with an advanced solid tumor such as melanoma, head and neck, liver or kidney cancer. DNA for the CDR3: TGTGCCAGCAGCTTAGACGGACCCTCTGGAAACACCATATATTTT. Translation gives CASSLDGPSGNTIYF.